The 10 T cell receptor beta chains listed next were all sequenced from one sample in a study of early T cells in non-severe SARS-CoV-2 infection. Each CDR3 protein is one row after TCRdb ran MiXCR on the 5' RACE reads. The top ten hold roughly 22% of the sample, which has 95,000 to 150,000 distinct CDR3 sequences, 15% seen once. Sequenced input: whole blood. The source is an adult who was a healthcare worker with PCR-confirmed SARS-CoV-2 infection or an uninfected control (not recorded which).

J is TRBJ2-6 and V is TRBV9; D is ambiguous. Germline V gene lookup returns CDR1 SGDLS and CDR2 YYNGEE. With 4 bases removed from V and 0 bases from J, the gap between germline ends came to 11 bases. CDR3 length: 16 residues. CDR3 protein: CASSKRQDSGANVLTF. CDR3 DNA: TGTGCCAGCAGCAAGCGACAAGACTCTGGGGCCAACGTCCTGACTTTC. The full variable domain, with the rest looked up from reference TRBV9 and TRBJ2-6, is DSGVTQTPKHLITATGQRVTLRCSPRSGDLSVYWYQQSLDQGLQFLIQYYNGEERAKGNILERFSAQQFPDLHSELNLSSLELGDSALYFCASSKRQDSGANVLTFGAGSRLTVL.

J is TRBJ2-5 and V is TRBV5-4; D may be TRBD1 (5 bases). The CDR3 totals 12 residues. CDR1 and CDR2 from the germline V gene are SGHNT and YYREEE (reference sequence). Trimming took off 4 bases at V and 2 bases at J, with 6 bases between the two ends. In DNA, the CDR3 is TGTGCCAGCAGCGGGGCTCAAGAGACCCAGTACTTC. It translates to CASSGAQETQYF.

The chain is built from TRBV19 and TRBJ2-3; the D gene is possibly TRBD1 (5 bases). Trimming took 7 bases from V and 7 from J, leaving 15 bases between them. CDR3 size: 13 residues. CDR1 is LNHDA, CDR2 SQIVND, per germline (reference sequence). The chain's CDR3 is CASTKGRENTQYF. The CDR3 DNA reads as TGTGCCAGTACGAAGGGGCGAGAAAATACGCAGTATTTT.

The chain is built from TRBV7-8 and TRBJ2-7; the D is unclear. Trimming pared 0 bases from V and 5 bases from J, leaving 8 bases between. The CDR3 consists of 13 residues. Germline CDR1 reads SGHVS; CDR2 reads FQNEAQ. This CDR3 reads CASSLAVYDEQYF. In nucleotides, the CDR3 is TGTGCCAGCAGCTTAGCGGTGTATGACGAGCAGTACTTC.

This clonotype turned up a few times. The V gene is TRBV20-1, the J gene TRBJ2-3; possibly TRBD1 or TRBD2 for D (5 bases each). CDR1 and CDR2 (germline): DFQATT, SNEGSKA (reference sequence). This CDR3 is built from 13 residues. V lost 5 bases to trimming and J lost 5 bases, with 14 bases between them. The DNA of the CDR3 is TGCAGTGCTGACCGTCGGGACGAAGATACGCAGTATTTT. It is translated as CSADRRDEDTQYF.

The chain couples TRBV7-3 to TRBJ1-1, with D perhaps matching TRBD1 (6 bases). Looked up from germline, CDR1 is SGHTA and CDR2 is FQGTGA. The CDR3 runs 14 residues. The V gene lost 4 bases and the J gene lost 1 base, with 10 bases spanning the gap. The CDR3 loop is CASSSGHENTEAFF. The CDR3 DNA follows: TGTGCCAGCAGCTCGGGACACGAGAACACTGAAGCTTTCTTT.

There are a few counts of this clonotype. V and J are TRBV30 and TRBJ1-2; no firm D call. V dropped 0 bases and J dropped 5 bases, with 4 bases sitting between them. The V gene's germline CDR1 is GTSNPN and CDR2 SVGIG (reference sequence). This CDR3 region has 11 residues. This CDR3 is CAWSVRYGYTF. CDR3 nucleotides: TGTGCCTGGAGTGTACGGTATGGCTACACCTTC.

This clonotype was observed at least ten times. The chain is built from TRBV9 and TRBJ2-6; 7 bases map to TRBD2. The CDR3 is made up of 19 amino acids. Per the germline V gene, CDR1 is SGDLS and CDR2 is YYNGEE. Losses at the gene ends were 4 bases for V and 1 base for J; bases not matched to a gene: 14. CDR3 in DNA: TGTGCCAGCAGCCCCCGGGGGGAGAGCCTATATTCTGGGGCCAACGTCCTGACTTTC. Translation gives CASSPRGESLYSGANVLTF.

The V call is TRBV7-2, the J call TRBJ2-7, with a possible D match to TRBD1 (6 bases). V was cut by 5 bases and J by 5 bases, with 19 bases left in between. There are 15 residues in the CDR3. Germline V gene sequence: CDR1 SGHTA, CDR2 FQGNSA. The CDR3 sequence: CASSPGPGTSNEQYF. The DNA of the CDR3 is TGTGCCAGCAGCCCTGGACCCGGGACATCCAACGAGCAGTACTTC.

This clonotype has at least ten counts. CDR3 sequence (DNA): TGCAGTGCTAGGCGGGGACTAGCGGGGGCGGAAGATACGCAGTATTTT. This gives the protein CSARRGLAGAEDTQYF. The rearrangement joins TRBV20-1 to TRBJ2-3, with TRBD2 matching 14 bases. The CDR3 is made up of 16 amino acids. The J segment lost 5 bases and the V segment lost 3 bases, leaving 7 bases of the junction unmatched. Germline CDR1 reads DFQATT; CDR2 reads SNEGSKA (reference sequence).